Each of the 15 T cell receptor beta chains below was sequenced from the same sample in a study of regulatory T cells in long-lasting Graves disease. The time point was: newly diagnosed GD, antithyroid drugs for less than 3 months. PBMC RNA was the source of the TCR library. Arm-PCR of CDR3 regions with iRepertoire HTBI primers generated TCR beta libraries. TCRdb passed the multiplex PCR reads through MiXCR, listing each CDR3 protein once. Of 250,000 to 300,000 distinct CDR3 sequences detected, 15% to 20% appear once; the ten largest clones hold 11% to 15%. This sample also appeared in a second study, on T cells in Graves' hyperthyroidism and ophthalmopathy.

The sequenced sample was peripheral blood mononuclear cells (PBMCs), obtained at new diagnosis, from a patient treated with antithyroid drugs. The receptors come from a woman aged 25 to 39 with Graves disease.

This clonotype appeared many times. An end of the junction does not agree with germline; a read error may underlie this. The chain is built from TRBV20-1 and TRBJ1-2, with D perhaps TRBD1 (5 bases). This CDR3 has 12 amino acids. CDR1 and CDR2 (germline): DFQATT, SNEGSKA (reference sequence). In nucleotides, the CDR3 is TGCAGTACTAGGAGGGGACCCTATGGCTACACCTTC. It yields the protein CSTRRGPYGYTF.

This clonotype showed up many times. The chain carries TRBV19 and TRBJ1-5, with a weak D call TRBD1 (6 bases). CDR1 is LNHDA, CDR2 SQIVND, per germline (reference sequence). The CDR3 covers 15 residues. Trimming stripped 3 bases from V and 3 bases from J, with 12 bases between. The CDR3 DNA follows: TGTGCCAGTAGTATGTCAGGGGACCACAATCAGCCCCAGCATTTT. Amino acid sequence: CASSMSGDHNQPQHF. Full variable domain (rest looked up from reference TRBV19 and TRBJ1-5): DGGITQSPKYLFRKEGQNVTLSCEQNLNHDAMYWYRQDPGQGLRLIYYSQIVNDFQKGDIAEGYSVSREKKESFPLTVTSAQKNPTAFYLCASSMSGDHNQPQHFGDGTRLSIL.

This clonotype was observed many times. V and J are TRBV12-3 or TRBV12-4 and TRBJ1-3, with D uncertain. This CDR3 contains 16 residues. The V end was cut by 8 bases, the J end by 1 base, with 18 bases between. In DNA, the CDR3 is TGTGCCAGCGCAACGGGCCCAACAGTTTCTGGAAACACCATATATTTT. It translates to CASATGPTVSGNTIYF.

The rearrangement uses TRBV11-2 and TRBJ2-7; TRBD2 matches at 10 bases. In germline, CDR1 is SGHAT, CDR2 FQNNGV. V lost 3 bases, J lost 6 bases, and 2 bases stayed unmatched. The CDR3 totals 13 residues. In DNA, the CDR3 is TGTGCCAGCAGCTTGCTAGCGGGAGCCGAGCAGTACTTC. Protein: CASSLLAGAEQYF.

The chain is built from TRBV27 and TRBJ2-7; 9 bases are shared with TRBD1. Unmatched junction bases numbered 7, after V lost 7 bases and J lost 3 bases. This CDR3 spans 14 amino acids. Germline V gives CDR1 MNHEY, CDR2 SMNVEV (reference sequence). The DNA of the CDR3 is TGTGCCAGCATGAAAAGGACAGGGGACTACGAGCAGTACTTC. Residues: CASMKRTGDYEQYF.

This rearrangement joins TRBV9 to TRBJ1-1, with no clear D. Germline V lookup: CDR1 SGDLS, CDR2 YYNGEE. CDR3 length equals 13 residues. Trimming left V 0 bases short and J 4 bases short, with 7 bases between. The CDR3 DNA is TGTGCCAGCAGCGTAGGGACTTCCACTGAAGCTTTCTTT. Protein product: CASSVGTSTEAFF.

This clonotype was recorded many times. The chain links TRBV12-3 or TRBV12-4 to TRBJ1-2; 10 positions agree with TRBD1. J lost 5 bases, V lost 6 bases, and 6 bases had no gene match. This CDR3 spans 14 amino acids. The CDR3 sequence: CASSLTGQGYGYTF. CDR3 bases: TGTGCCAGCAGCTTAACGGGACAGGGGTATGGCTACACCTTC.

This clonotype was seen at least ten times. The chain is built from TRBV5-6 and TRBJ2-7; D unclear. In germline, CDR1 is SGHDT, CDR2 YYEEEE. The CDR3 has 12 amino acids. The V gene lost 4 bases and the J gene lost 3 bases, with 8 bases spanning the gap. CDR3 sequence: CASSQRGYEQYF. The CDR3 DNA follows: TGTGCCAGCAGCCAACGAGGCTACGAGCAGTACTTC.

The V gene is TRBV29-1, the J gene TRBJ2-3; tentative D call: TRBD2 (5 bases). V was cut by 1 base and J by 2 bases, with 16 bases left in between. The CDR3 totals 16 residues. Looked up from germline, CDR1 is SQVTM and CDR2 is ANQGSEA. The CDR3 sequence: CSVEGGGGLPTDTQYF. Written as DNA, the CDR3 is TGCAGCGTTGAAGGTGGAGGAGGACTCCCCACAGATACGCAGTATTTT.

In this sample, this clonotype turned up many times. V and J are TRBV7-2 and TRBJ2-7, with D unresolved. The CDR3 is 14 amino acids. Germline V CDR1 and CDR2: SGHTA, FQGNSA. The V end lost 5 bases, the J end lost 5 bases, and 16 bases lay between the germline ends. The CDR3 nucleotides read TGTGCCAGCAGCACCGACACGTCCAAGGACGAGCAGTACTTC. It encodes CASSTDTSKDEQYF.

There are many counts of this clonotype. The chain carries TRBV18 and TRBJ1-4, with D hard to call. Germline V gives CDR1 KGHSH, CDR2 LQKENI. Trimming took off 5 bases at V and 8 bases at J, with 12 bases between the two ends. This CDR3 is built from 13 residues. The CDR3 is CASSETDGEKLFF. The DNA for the CDR3 is TGTGCCAGCTCAGAAACGGACGGCGAAAAACTGTTTTTT.

In this sample, this clonotype turned up many times. The chain links TRBV20-1 to TRBJ2-7; a weak D match, TRBD1 (6 bases). This CDR3 is 11 amino acids long. The germline CDR1 and CDR2 sequences are DFQATT and SNEGSKA (reference sequence). CDR3 region: CSVGQTYEQYF. The CDR3 DNA is TGCAGCGTCGGACAGACCTACGAGCAGTACTTC.

This clonotype was seen many times. The rearrangement joins TRBV18 to TRBJ1-1; TRBD1 agrees at 8 bases. This CDR3 region has 13 residues. Germline V gene lookup returns CDR1 KGHSH and CDR2 LQKENI. Trimming took 8 bases from V and 10 from J; bases not matched to a gene: 12. The DNA for the CDR3 is TGTGCCAGCAGCCCCGACAGGGGACGAGGAGCTTTCTTT. Its translation is CASSPDRGRGAFF.

This clonotype came up a few times. The chain is built from TRBV15 and TRBJ1-3; possible D gene TRBD1, 5 bases. There are 13 residues in the CDR3. Germline V gene sequence: CDR1 LNHNV, CDR2 YYDKDF (reference sequence). V lost 5 bases and J 7 bases, leaving 12 bases between the germline ends. The CDR3 sequence is CATSGNRINTIYF. In DNA, the CDR3 is TGTGCCACCAGCGGTAACAGGATTAACACCATATATTTT.

In regard to this clonotype: Only one base separates this from a far larger clonotype, so it likely reflects a read error. The genes are TRBV5-6 and TRBJ1-1, with D unresolved. Germline values: CDR1 SGHDT, CDR2 YYEEEE. There are 14 residues in the CDR3. The V gene lost 8 bases and the J gene lost 10 bases, with 24 bases spanning the gap. CDR3 sequence reads: CASSSTQTVTTAFF. As DNA, the CDR3 is TGTGCCAGTAGTAGTACACAGACCGTAACGACAGCTTTCTTT.